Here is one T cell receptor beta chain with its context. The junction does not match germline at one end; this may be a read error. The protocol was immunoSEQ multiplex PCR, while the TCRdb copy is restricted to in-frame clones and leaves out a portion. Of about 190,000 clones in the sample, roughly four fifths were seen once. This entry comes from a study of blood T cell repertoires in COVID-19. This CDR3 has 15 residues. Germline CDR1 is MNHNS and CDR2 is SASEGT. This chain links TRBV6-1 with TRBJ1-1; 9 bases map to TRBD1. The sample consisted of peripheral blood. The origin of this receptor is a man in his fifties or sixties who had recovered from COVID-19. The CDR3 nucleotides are TGTGCCAGCAGTAAAGCACAGGGGGCGAACACTGAAGCTTTCTTT. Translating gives CASSKAQGANTEAFF.